The 20 T cell receptor beta chains in this list originate from one sample, sequenced in a study of control samples from healthy donors and cancer patients. TCRdb's copy holds only in-frame clones and misses some; the assay was immunoSEQ multiplex PCR. Of approximately 40,000 clones in the sample, just over 70% were seen once. Sequencing was performed on formalin-fixed, paraffin-embedded tissue. The receptors stem from a male donor with melanoma.

With regard to this clone: The junction and the germline gene differ at one end; a read error may be behind it. The gene calls are TRBV20-1 and TRBJ1-4, with 9 positions matching TRBD1. CDR3 length equals 10 residues. From germline, CDR1 is DFQATT and CDR2 SNEGSKA (reference sequence). The CDR3 coding sequence is TGCAGTGCTGCAACAGGGGGCAGGATTTTT. Translation: CSAATGGRIF.

The chain couples TRBV3-1 (or the pseudogene TRBV3-2) to TRBJ1-2; D remains ambiguous. Germline V gene data show CDR1 as LGHDT and CDR2 as YNNKEL (reference sequence). CDR3 size: 14 residues. Trimming cost V 1 base and J 4 bases, with 10 bases left between them. DNA of the CDR3: TGTGCCAGCAGCCAAGTCCCTAACTTCTATGGCTACACCTTC. Translation: CASSQVPNFYGYTF.

The rearrangement uses TRBV19 and TRBJ1-1; possibly TRBD1 for D (6 bases). Trimming took 6 bases from V and 3 from J, leaving 8 bases between them. Germline V gene sequence: CDR1 LNHDA, CDR2 SQIVND (reference sequence). CDR3 size: 12 residues. The DNA for the CDR3 is TGTGCCAGTAGCAACAGGGACACTGAAGCTTTCTTT. Translating gives CASSNRDTEAFF.

The rearrangement links TRBV28 to TRBJ2-1; possibly TRBD1 or TRBD2 for D (5 bases each). With 9 bases removed from V and 1 base from J, the gap between germline ends came to 13 bases. Germline V CDR1 and CDR2: MDHEN, SYDVKM. The CDR3 runs 14 residues. CDR3 DNA sequence: TGTGCCAGTTGGGGCGGGCCGTCCTACAATGAGCAGTTCTTC. Its translation is CASWGGPSYNEQFF.

The CDR3 loop is CASSFVRLAGQTDTQYF. The CDR3 nucleotides read TGTGCCAGCAGTTTCGTTCGACTAGCGGGACAAACAGATACGCAGTATTTT. The chain couples TRBV28 to TRBJ2-3; the match to TRBD2 covers 11 bases. Germline lookup yields CDR1 MDHEN and CDR2 SYDVKM. The CDR3 contains 17 residues. V trimming: 3 bases; J trimming: 3 bases; junction bases outside the gene matches: 8.

V is TRBV11-3 and J is TRBJ2-5; D is tentatively TRBD1 or TRBD2 (5 bases each). Germline CDR1 is SGHNT and CDR2 is YENEEA. Between the trimmed V and J ends, which lost 1 base and 7 bases, there was a span of 10 bases. The CDR3 is 13 amino acids. CDR3 in amino acids: CASSLVGGGTQYF. CDR3 DNA sequence: TGTGCCAGCAGCTTAGTCGGTGGGGGGACCCAGTACTTC.

This clone appeared many times. The chain combines TRBV5-5 with TRBJ2-4; D not certain. The germline gives CDR1 SGHKS, CDR2 YYEKEE (reference sequence). CDR3 length: 14 residues. V was cut by 0 bases and J by 8 bases, with 12 bases left in between. The CDR3 sequence: CASSLERFLDIQYF. DNA for the CDR3: TGTGCCAGCAGCTTGGAGCGTTTTTTGGACATTCAGTACTTC.

V and J are TRBV7-9 and TRBJ2-5, with D perhaps TRBD1 (5 bases). Germline values: CDR1 SEHNR, CDR2 FQNEAQ (reference sequence). The CDR3 spans 18 residues. V gave up 1 base and J gave up 1 base, with 19 bases separating them. In DNA, the CDR3 is TGTGCCAGCAGCTTAGGGATCCCGACTCCCAGGGCCCAAGAGACCCAGTACTTC. Translation gives CASSLGIPTPRAQETQYF.

Details on this clone: The junction departs from the called germline gene at one end, perhaps through a read error. The same CDR3 also results from other DNA sequences found in this sample. CDR3 bases: TGTGCCAGTAGTATTAGTATACCTCTAGCCAAGAACATTCAGTACTTC. Translated: CASSISIPLAKNIQYF. The gene calls are TRBV19 and TRBJ2-4; D is perhaps TRBD2 (5 bases). The CDR3 has 16 residues. Germline-derived CDR1 and CDR2 are LNHDA and SQIVND (reference sequence).

V usage is TRBV5-1 and J usage is TRBJ2-1, with D perhaps assigned TRBD1 or TRBD2 (5 bases each). The V gene lost 7 bases and the J gene lost 10 bases, with 15 bases spanning the gap. Germline lookup yields CDR1 SGHRS and CDR2 YFSETQ. This CDR3 spans 12 amino acids. CDR3 DNA: TGCGCCAGCTACGGGACCCACAGGGAGCAGTTCTTC. This sequence encodes CASYGTHREQFF.

This rearrangement joins TRBV9 to TRBJ2-1; 7 nucleotides line up with TRBD2. CDR1 and CDR2 from the germline V gene are SGDLS and YYNGEE. The CDR3 loop spans 15 amino acids. V lost 3 bases, J lost 4 bases, and 7 bases stayed unmatched. This CDR3 is CASSASGTPYNEQFF. In DNA, the CDR3 is TGTGCCAGCAGCGCGAGCGGGACTCCTTACAATGAGCAGTTCTTC.

The chain combines TRBV5-1 with TRBJ2-1; D may be TRBD1 (7 bases). From germline, CDR1 is SGHRS and CDR2 YFSETQ. The V end was cut by 7 bases, the J end by 8 bases, with 13 bases between. The CDR3 runs 12 residues. The CDR3 spells CASSPRGDEQFF. The CDR3 DNA reads as TGCGCCAGCTCGCCCAGGGGGGATGAGCAGTTCTTC.

A single count supports this clone. J is TRBJ2-7 and V is TRBV20-1, with no clear D. Germline lookup yields CDR1 DFQATT and CDR2 SNEGSKA (reference sequence). V dropped 6 bases and J dropped 3 bases, with 9 bases sitting between them. The CDR3 is 11 amino acids. CDR3 amino acids: CSAGPLYEQYF. The CDR3 DNA sequence: TGCAGTGCCGGACCCCTCTACGAGCAGTACTTC.

The rearrangement links TRBV7-3 to TRBJ2-1, with TRBD2 matching over 8 bases. V shed 2 bases, J shed 8 bases, and the junction held 11 bases outside the gene matches. The germline CDR1 and CDR2 sequences are SGHTA and FQGTGA. The CDR3 covers 16 residues. The CDR3 sequence is CASSLVSGAGAYEQFF. The CDR3 DNA is TGTGCCAGCAGCTTAGTTTCTGGAGCGGGAGCATATGAGCAGTTCTTC.

The rearrangement uses TRBV15 and TRBJ2-3; 7 bases match TRBD2. This CDR3 contains 17 residues. The germline V gene encodes CDR1 LNHNV and CDR2 YYDKDF (reference sequence). V lost 3 bases, J lost 1 base, and 10 bases stayed unmatched. The chain's CDR3 is CATSSSFSGGGTDTQYF. The CDR3 DNA reads TGTGCCACCAGCAGCTCCTTCTCGGGGGGAGGCACAGATACGCAGTATTTT.

The chain couples TRBV7-3 to TRBJ1-1; no firm D call. V lost 2 bases and J 0 bases, leaving 7 bases between the germline ends. The CDR3 runs to 14 residues. CDR1 SGHTA and CDR2 FQGTGA come from the germline V gene. The CDR3 loop reads CASSLGPMNTEAFF. In nucleotides, the CDR3 is TGTGCCAGCAGCTTAGGCCCCATGAACACTGAAGCTTTCTTT.

The chain joins TRBV28 to TRBJ2-7; 12 nucleotides align to TRBD1. The CDR3 extends over 16 amino acids. The germline gives CDR1 MDHEN, CDR2 SYDVKM. V lost 5 bases, J lost 5 bases, and 10 bases stayed unmatched. The DNA for the CDR3 is TGTGCCAGCAGTCCCAGTGGGACAGGGGGCTTCCACGAGCAGTACTTC. This translates into CASSPSGTGGFHEQYF.

The rearrangement links TRBV7-2 to TRBJ2-5; D uncertain. The CDR3 extends over 12 amino acids. Germline CDR1 and CDR2: SGHTA and FQGNSA. Trimming removed 5 bases from V and 6 bases from J, with 10 bases in between. CDR3 in DNA: TGTGCCAGCAGCCCCTCTCGGCAGACCCAGTACTTC. It is translated as CASSPSRQTQYF.

This clone was detected only once. The chain employs TRBV20-1 and TRBJ2-3; TRBD2 matches at 8 bases. With V trimmed by 3 bases and J by 9 bases, 11 bases remained unmatched. CDR1 and CDR2 (germline): DFQATT, SNEGSKA (reference sequence). The CDR3 extends over 14 amino acids. The CDR3 nucleotides read TGCAGTGCTAGTCGGCTAGCGGGCCAGCTGACGCAGTATTTT. Translated: CSASRLAGQLTQYF.

Points on this clone: Other DNA sequences in the sample encode the same CDR3. The chain is built from TRBV11-2 and TRBJ2-2; a possible D gene is TRBD2 (5 bases). The germline V and J ends were trimmed by 5 bases and 11 bases, with 18 bases remaining between them. Germline V CDR1 and CDR2: SGHAT, FQNNGV. The CDR3 extends over 14 amino acids. The CDR3 DNA reads TGTGCCAGCAGCCTTCCCCCGAGCGGCGGAGAGCTGTTTTTT. It yields the protein CASSLPPSGGELFF.